The text below deals with one T cell receptor beta chain. Clinical symptoms, serum thyroxine and TRAb, thyroid ultrasound and orbital computed tomography were used for the diagnoses. Fresh peripheral blood, 10 ml, yielded the PBMCs. The data are from a study of T cells in Graves' hyperthyroidism and ophthalmopathy. The V and J ends lost 1 base and 0 bases, in that order; junction bases with no gene match: 15. The CDR3 covers 20 residues. Per the germline V gene, CDR1 is MNHNS and CDR2 is SASEGT. RNA transcripts were the template for amplifying TCR beta CDR3 regions. The HTBI set primed first-round TCR CDR3 RT-PCR. TCRdb re-called the multiplex PCR reads with MiXCR, one entry per CDR3 protein. The profile covers 500,000 or so distinct CDR3 sequences, with 15% to 20% appearing a single time and 17% taken by the ten largest.

The receptor comes from a woman under 30 with Graves' ophthalmopathy. This chain links TRBV6-1 with TRBJ1-5; TRBD1 matches at 7 bases. Sequencing used blood. CDR3 amino acids: CASSEGGFDRVFDSNQPQHF. The CDR3 DNA reads TGTGCCAGCAGTGAAGGGGGCTTCGACAGGGTGTTCGATAGCAATCAGCCCCAGCATTTT.